This TCR beta chain appears in the sequencing data of a study of cytomegalovirus exposure and HLA in healthy donors. Study information: Just over 80% of some 390 genotyped donors fell in the Caucasian-associated ancestry cluster. Whole-study findings and limits: TRBV6-2, TRBV6-3 and some other V segments were unresolvable in 87-base-pair reads.

The PCR contained 60 Vbeta and 13 Jbeta primers. Some clones are missing from TCRdb's copy, which holds only in-frame ones; the method was immunoSEQ multiplex PCR. This sample has about 160,000 clones, with approximately 84% found just once. With 8 bases removed from V and 13 bases from J, the gap between germline ends came to 21 bases. This CDR3 has 13 amino acids. Germline CDR1 reads KGHSH; CDR2 reads LQKENI. In regard to this clone: Its antigen is unidentified.

What was sequenced was PBMCs. The origin of this receptor is a male donor in good health and CMV-seropositive. The chain uses TRBV18 and TRBJ2-4; tentatively, D is TRBD2 (6 bases). DNA for the CDR3: TGTGCCAGCCAAGCCGGGAGCTTGGGGGAACAGTACTTC. It translates to CASQAGSLGEQYF.